This entry lists 26 T cell receptor beta chains sequenced from one sample in a study of patients and donors after allogeneic stem cell transplantation. TCRdb passed the RT-PCR reads through MiXCR, listing each CDR3 protein once. The data show about 160,000 distinct CDR3 sequences, roughly 35% seen once. Material: blood, either unsorted or a sorted T cell fraction (not recorded which). The receptors were gathered from a human donor who was either an allogeneic HSCT recipient or a stem cell or donor lymphocyte infusion donor (not recorded which). It is not recorded whose cells these are; they may come from a transplant donor.

The rearrangement links TRBV9 to TRBJ1-6, with D tentatively TRBD1 (5 bases). V lost 4 bases, J lost 7 bases, and 9 bases lay in between. This CDR3 contains 13 residues. Germline V gives CDR1 SGDLS, CDR2 YYNGEE. CDR3: CASSPRQNSPLHF. The CDR3 DNA sequence: TGTGCCAGCAGCCCTAGACAGAATTCACCCCTCCACTTT. Full variable domain (rest looked up from reference TRBV9 and TRBJ1-6): DSGVTQTPKHLITATGQRVTLRCSPRSGDLSVYWYQQSLDQGLQFLIQYYNGEERAKGNILERFSAQQFPDLHSELNLSSLELGDSALYFCASSPRQNSPLHFGNGTRLTVT.

This clonotype was seen ten or more times. The chain is built from TRBV3-1 and TRBJ1-6; 8 positions match TRBD1. The CDR3 totals 18 residues. Germline values: CDR1 LGHDT, CDR2 YNNKEL (reference sequence). Germline trimming cut 0 bases from V and 6 bases from J; bases unmatched to any gene: 10. The CDR3 DNA reads TGTGCCAGCAGCCAAGAATTTGGACAGGGAGTCACTAATTCACCCCTCCACTTT. Protein: CASSQEFGQGVTNSPLHF.

This clonotype was observed a few times. V usage is TRBV5-1 and J usage is TRBJ1-1, with 7 bases fitting TRBD1. Germline CDR1 reads SGHRS; CDR2 reads YFSETQ. With 5 bases clipped from V and 6 bases from J, the junction kept 7 bases outside the gene matches. The CDR3 covers 13 residues. The CDR3: CASSLHRGAEAFF. CDR3 nucleotides: TGCGCCAGCAGTCTTCACAGGGGAGCTGAAGCTTTCTTT.

V usage is TRBV5-5 and J usage is TRBJ1-6; no reliable D call. Trimming stripped 6 bases from V and 0 bases from J, with 16 bases between. This CDR3 region has 17 residues. From germline, CDR1 is SGHKS and CDR2 YYEKEE (reference sequence). The CDR3 loop reads CASTFGQDRSYNSPLHF. The CDR3 coding sequence is TGTGCCAGCACCTTCGGGCAGGACCGCTCCTATAATTCACCCCTCCACTTT.

The chain couples TRBV5-1 to TRBJ1-2; TRBD1 matches 9 bases. Germline V lookup: CDR1 SGHRS, CDR2 YFSETQ. CDR3 size: 18 residues. V lost 6 bases and J lost 0; bases outside the gene matches: 15. The CDR3 DNA is TGCGCCAGCACACCGAGAGGGGACAGGGCCCCGGCTAACTATGGCTACACCTTC. Protein product: CASTPRGDRAPANYGYTF. The whole variable domain, remainder taken from reference TRBV5-1 and TRBJ1-2, is KAGVTQTPRYLIKTRGQQVTLSCSPISGHRSVSWYQQTPGQGLQFLFEYFSETQRNKGNFPGRFSGRQFSNSRSEMNVSTLELGDSALYLCASTPRGDRAPANYGYTFGSGTRLTVV.

CDR3 in amino acids: CASSPGTDKWASPLHF. CDR3 DNA sequence: TGTGCCAGCAGTCCAGGGACAGACAAGTGGGCTTCACCCCTCCACTTT. The chain carries TRBV12-3 or TRBV12-4 and TRBJ1-6; 7 bases match TRBD1. The V and J ends lost 5 bases and 9 bases, in that order; junction bases with no gene match: 13. This CDR3 is 16 amino acids long.

In this sample, this clonotype turned up a few times. This chain connects TRBV6-5 to TRBJ1-1; tentative D call: TRBD1 (5 bases). This CDR3 spans 16 amino acids. CDR1 is MNHEY and CDR2 is SVGAGI in the germline V gene. V was pared by 4 bases and J by 1 base, with 16 bases between. The DNA of the CDR3 is TGTGCCAGCAGTTCCCAGGGCAGGGCCAAGAACACTGAAGCTTTCTTT. It specifies CASSSQGRAKNTEAFF.

J is TRBJ2-7 and V is TRBV5-1; the D call may be TRBD1 or TRBD2 (5 bases each). Looked up from germline, CDR1 is SGHRS and CDR2 is YFSETQ. Trimming shortened V by 4 bases and J by 0 bases, and 17 bases separated the two germline ends. The CDR3 has 16 residues. The CDR3 sequence: CASSAGTTGSSYEQYF. For the CDR3, the DNA is TGCGCCAGCAGCGCCGGGACGACGGGAAGCTCCTACGAGCAGTACTTC.

The chain uses TRBV7-2 and TRBJ1-2; 11 nucleotides line up with TRBD1. The CDR3 loop spans 13 amino acids. Germline V gene data show CDR1 as SGHTA and CDR2 as FQGNSA. V shed 5 bases, J shed 8 bases, and the junction held 4 bases outside the gene matches. Here the CDR3 reads CASSADRGLGYTF. The DNA for the CDR3 is TGTGCCAGCAGCGCGGACAGGGGGCTCGGCTACACCTTC.

This chain links TRBV12-3 or TRBV12-4 with TRBJ1-1; D remains unclear. The ends were cut back, 3 bases at V and 5 bases at J, with 16 bases in the middle. The CDR3 extends over 15 amino acids. DNA of the CDR3: TGTGCCAGCAGTTTTAGTCCGGCTTTAGGGACTGAAGCTTTCTTT. As protein: CASSFSPALGTEAFF.

This clonotype was observed a few times. The V call is TRBV7-2, the J call TRBJ1-6; D is perhaps TRBD1 (6 bases). Germline lookup yields CDR1 SGHTA and CDR2 FQGNSA. The CDR3 spans 12 residues. Trimming removed 6 bases from V and 15 bases from J, with 15 bases in between. CDR3: CASRWSLGHLHF. The CDR3 DNA is TGTGCCAGCAGGTGGTCGTTGGGACACCTCCACTTT.

The CDR3 bases are TGCAGTGCTAGGTTGGACAGAAGGGTTACTAATGAAAAACTGTTTTTT. This sequence encodes CSARLDRRVTNEKLFF. V usage is TRBV20-1 and J usage is TRBJ1-4; the D gene is possibly TRBD1 (6 bases). The CDR3 extends over 16 amino acids. CDR1 is DFQATT and CDR2 is SNEGSKA in the germline V gene (reference sequence). V gave up 3 bases and J gave up 2 bases, with 16 bases separating them.

This clonotype was seen a handful of times. The chain combines TRBV5-1 with TRBJ2-3; 7 bases map to TRBD1. The CDR3 covers 14 residues. Germline-derived CDR1 and CDR2 are SGHRS and YFSETQ. Losses at the gene ends were 0 bases for V and 3 bases for J; bases not matched to a gene: 1. The CDR3 is CASSLDRGTDTQYF. DNA of the CDR3: TGCGCCAGCAGCTTGGACAGGGGAACAGATACGCAGTATTTT.

This clonotype showed up just a few times. The J gene is TRBJ1-3, the V gene TRBV4-3, with 7 bases lining up with TRBD1. V lost 0 bases to trimming and J lost 2 bases; unmatched junction nucleotides: 10. Germline CDR1 LGHNA, CDR2 YSLEER. This CDR3 spans 18 amino acids. The DNA for the CDR3 is TGCGCCAGCAGCCAAGATCTCATTAGAGGGGGCGCTGGAAACACCATATATTTT. This codes for CASSQDLIRGGAGNTIYF.

This chain links TRBV6-2 or TRBV6-3 with TRBJ1-2, with D perhaps matching TRBD1 (5 bases). This CDR3 has 14 residues. The V end was cut by 3 bases, the J end by 3 bases, with 11 bases between. Germline V CDR1 and CDR2: MNHEY, SVGEGT. CDR3 sequence: CASSYGGTYYGYTF. CDR3 DNA: TGTGCCAGCAGTTATGGGGGTACCTACTATGGCTACACCTTC.

The chain employs TRBV28 and TRBJ2-7; D is uncertain. Germline loops: CDR1 MDHEN, CDR2 SYDVKM. The CDR3 consists of 11 residues. V dropped 3 bases and J dropped 4 bases, with 4 bases sitting between them. Here the CDR3 reads CASSFRYEQYF. DNA for the CDR3: TGTGCCAGCAGTTTTCGGTACGAGCAGTACTTC.

The chain combines TRBV9 with TRBJ1-5; D is uncertain. V shed 4 bases and J shed 0 bases, with 8 bases lying between them. CDR3 length: 14 amino acids. Germline assignment: CDR1 SGDLS and CDR2 YYNGEE. The CDR3 region is CASSPHISNQPQHF. The CDR3 DNA reads TGTGCCAGCAGCCCCCACATTAGCAATCAGCCCCAGCATTTT.

This clonotype was seen a few times. The chain recombines TRBV2 with TRBJ2-5, with D possibly matching TRBD2 (6 bases). This CDR3 is 12 amino acids long. CDR1 and CDR2 from the germline V gene are SNHLY and FYNNEI. Deletions cut 7 bases from V and 5 bases from J, with 11 bases between. CDR3 residues: CASTEGSETQYF. The DNA for the CDR3 is TGTGCCAGCACGGAGGGTTCGGAGACCCAGTACTTC.

This clonotype was detected a few times. The V call is TRBV30, the J call TRBJ1-2, with 10 positions matching TRBD1. Germline V gene data show CDR1 as GTSNPN and CDR2 as SVGIG (reference sequence). J was trimmed by 3 bases and V by 8 bases; bases with no gene match: 6. The CDR3 contains 13 residues. The chain's CDR3 is CAADRGLDYGYTF. CDR3 nucleotide sequence: TGTGCCGCTGACAGGGGGCTCGACTATGGCTACACCTTC.

The rearrangement uses TRBV27 and TRBJ1-6; 12 positions agree with TRBD1. Germline CDR1 and CDR2: MNHEY and SMNVEV (reference sequence). CDR3 length: 17 amino acids. The J segment lost 7 bases and the V segment lost 5 bases, leaving 9 bases of the junction unmatched. CDR3 sequence (DNA): TGTGCCAGCAGTGACCCGGGACAGGGGGCTAGCAATTCACCCCTCCACTTT. Translation gives CASSDPGQGASNSPLHF.

The rearrangement joins TRBV9 to TRBJ2-3; 11 nucleotides align to TRBD2. The V gene end was trimmed by 0 bases and the J gene end by 5 bases; junction bases not matched to a gene: 8. The germline V gene has CDR1 SGDLS and CDR2 YYNGEE. The CDR3 totals 17 residues. This CDR3 is CASSVDLAGGVVDTQYF. The CDR3 nucleotides are TGTGCCAGCAGCGTAGACCTAGCGGGGGGTGTAGTAGATACGCAGTATTTT.

The table lists this clonotype with a few counts. The chain carries TRBV25-1 and TRBJ1-6, with TRBD1 identical over 9 bases. CDR3 length equals 15 residues. CDR1 and CDR2 (germline): MGHDK, SYGVNS. The trim removed 5 bases at V and 7 bases at J, leaving 6 bases unmatched. The DNA for the CDR3 is TGTGCCAGCAGTTTCCAGGGACAGGGAAATTCACCCCTCCACTTT. Its translation: CASSFQGQGNSPLHF.

The chain is built from TRBV5-5 and TRBJ2-2, with TRBD2 as a possible D gene (6 bases). The CDR3 has 15 amino acids. Germline CDR1 and CDR2: SGHKS and YYEKEE (reference sequence). With 2 bases removed from V and 2 bases from J, the gap between germline ends came to 10 bases. For the CDR3, the DNA is TGTGCCAGCAGCTTCTCGGGGGTAAACACCGGGGAGCTGTTTTTT. Encoded protein: CASSFSGVNTGELFF.

In this sample, this clonotype turned up a few times. The V gene is TRBV7-9, the J gene TRBJ1-1; the match to TRBD1 covers 8 bases. The trim removed 5 bases at V and 3 bases at J, leaving 14 bases unmatched. The CDR3 is 17 residues long. Germline CDR1 reads SEHNR; CDR2 reads FQNEAQ (reference sequence). CDR3 sequence (DNA): TGTGCCAGCAGCCCATACACCAGGACAGGGCGATACACTGAAGCTTTCTTT. Amino acid sequence: CASSPYTRTGRYTEAFF.

This rearrangement joins TRBV10-3 to TRBJ1-2; no clear D gene. V lost 2 bases, J lost 2 bases, and 12 bases lay in between. The CDR3 contains 15 residues. CDR1 is ENHRY, CDR2 SYGVKD, per germline. CDR3 in amino acids: CAISEQTVGNYGYTF. The CDR3 DNA is TGTGCCATCAGTGAGCAAACAGTGGGCAACTATGGCTACACCTTC.

The chain joins TRBV4-1 to TRBJ1-2, with 7 positions matching TRBD1. This CDR3 spans 16 amino acids. Germline CDR1 reads MGHRA; CDR2 reads YSYEKL. Unmatched junction bases numbered 9, after V lost 1 base and J lost 4 bases. DNA for the CDR3: TGCGCCAGCAGCCAAGCAGTGGGGAGGGGGCTCTATGGCTACACCTTC. Protein product: CASSQAVGRGLYGYTF.